This T cell receptor beta chain was found in a study of shared T cell receptors in the human thymus. CDR3 length: 14 amino acids. Germline loops: CDR1 SGHRS, CDR2 YFSETQ. V gave up 3 bases and J gave up 2 bases; unmatched junction bases: 1. Clones were read by immunoSEQ multiplex PCR, and TCRdb kept only the in-frame ones, dropping some. In the table there are 700,000 or so clones, 80% to 90% of which are singletons. The same data also went into a second study, on human thymus T cells. That report adds: The thymus was resected at corrective cardiac surgery.

Specimen: thymocytes. The sequence derives from a girl under two years old with a congenital heart defect. The chain is built from TRBV5-1 and TRBJ2-1; TRBD2 agrees at 8 bases. This CDR3 reads CASSSGGAYNEQFF. As DNA, the CDR3 is TGCGCCAGCAGCTCCGGGGGGGCCTACAATGAGCAGTTCTTC.